This T cell receptor beta chain was documented in a study of T-cell reconstitution after alpha-beta-depleted transplantation in children. This sample's TCRbeta library carried unique molecular identifier barcodes. TCRdb processed the PCR reads anew with MiXCR; each CDR3 protein has one entry. The sample lists approximately 520,000 distinct CDR3 sequences; roughly 11% were seen once. This clonotype was found a few times. Trimming cost V 1 base and J 6 bases, with 9 bases left between them. CDR1 SEHNR and CDR2 FQNEAQ come from the germline V gene (reference sequence). The CDR3 consists of 13 residues. The receptor's source is a female patient under 10 years old who had a stem cell transplant for aplastic anemia, so the T cells may come from the graft donor. The chain couples TRBV7-9 to TRBJ1-1; the D is unclear. This material consisted of PBMCs, mostly from graft donor cells, taken 180 days after TCRalphabeta/CD19-depleted stem cell transplant. The chain's CDR3 is CASSLEEGPEAFF. The CDR3 nucleotides read TGTGCCAGCAGCTTAGAGGAGGGCCCTGAAGCTTTCTTT.